The rows below give T cell receptor beta chains drawn from one sample of a study of cytomegalovirus exposure and HLA in healthy donors. Measured with immunoSEQ multiplex PCR; TCRdb has only the in-frame clones, and not every one. The sample has under 150,000 clones, roughly 70% seen once; the top ten hold 7.5% to 9%. Sequencing used PBMCs. The receptors stem from a man aged 18-30 years in good health and CMV-seropositive. The CDR3 runs from the conserved cysteine through the conserved F or W. Each record gives: V gene, J gene, clone size, D gene, CDR3 protein, CDR3 DNA. The D gene is left open where the match is weak. Clone size appears in some rows only: once, few, many, or a class for an expanded clone.

v_call: TRBV7-9
j_call: TRBJ1-4
clone_size: few
d_call: -
cdr3_aa: CASSLLLEKLFF
cdr3_nt: TGTGCCAGCAGCTTATTATTGGAAAAACTGTTTTTT

v_call: TRBV6-5
j_call: TRBJ1-2
clone_size: -
d_call: -
cdr3_aa: CASSYGGVLVGYTF
cdr3_nt: TGTGCCAGCAGTTATGGGGGCGTATTAGTAGGCTACACCTTC

v_call: TRBV7-2
j_call: TRBJ2-1
clone_size: -
d_call: TRBD1
cdr3_aa: CASSRGQGSYNEQFF
cdr3_nt: TGTGCCAGCAGCCGAGGACAGGGCTCCTACAATGAGCAGTTCTTC

v_call: TRBV5-1
j_call: TRBJ2-5
clone_size: -
d_call: TRBD1
cdr3_aa: CASRGQGLDRETQYF
cdr3_nt: TGCGCCAGCAGGGGACAGGGCTTGGATCGGGAGACCCAGTACTTC

v_call: TRBV6-6
j_call: TRBJ2-5
clone_size: -
d_call: TRBD1
cdr3_aa: CASSPGQWKTQYF
cdr3_nt: TGTGCCAGCAGTCCGGGACAGTGGAAGACCCAGTACTTC

v_call: TRBV5-6
j_call: TRBJ1-1
clone_size: once
d_call: -
cdr3_aa: CASSFFLPPNTEAFF
cdr3_nt: TGTGCCAGCAGCTTCTTCCTACCCCCCAACACTGAAGCTTTCTTT

v_call: TRBV18
j_call: TRBJ2-1
clone_size: -
d_call: TRBD2
cdr3_aa: CASSPGLAVNEQFF
cdr3_nt: TGTGCCAGCTCACCGGGACTAGCGGTGAATGAGCAGTTCTTC

v_call: TRBV7-9
j_call: TRBJ1-6
clone_size: few
d_call: TRBD1
cdr3_aa: CASSLGQGFYNSPLHF
cdr3_nt: TGTGCCAGCAGCTTAGGACAGGGGTTCTATAATTCACCCCTCCACTTT

v_call: TRBV7-9
j_call: TRBJ2-1
clone_size: -
d_call: -
cdr3_aa: CASSLVGSVYNEQFF
cdr3_nt: TGTGCCAGCAGCTTAGTTGGTAGTGTCTACAATGAGCAGTTCTTC

v_call: TRBV11-3
j_call: TRBJ2-5
clone_size: -
d_call: -
cdr3_aa: CASSPHGNQETQYF
cdr3_nt: TGTGCCAGCAGCCCACACGGGAACCAAGAGACCCAGTACTTC

v_call: TRBV4-1
j_call: TRBJ2-2
clone_size: few
d_call: TRBD2
cdr3_aa: CASSPTSGPYTGELFF
cdr3_nt: TGCGCCAGCAGCCCGACTAGCGGGCCTTACACCGGGGAGCTGTTTTTT

v_call: TRBV6-5
j_call: TRBJ2-3
clone_size: once
d_call: TRBD2
cdr3_aa: CASSFRTSGGTDTQYF
cdr3_nt: TGTGCCAGCAGTTTCAGGACTAGCGGGGGAACAGATACGCAGTATTTT

v_call: TRBV29-1
j_call: TRBJ2-7
clone_size: -
d_call: -
cdr3_aa: CSVGGPYEQYF
cdr3_nt: TGCAGCGTTGGGGGGCCCTACGAGCAGTACTTC